Each of the 22 T cell receptor beta chains below was sequenced from the same sample in a study of T cell changes during pregnancy in multiple sclerosis (dated by TCRdb to between 2017 and 2020). Libraries were prepared through the immunoSEQ multiplex PCR assay. Sourced from immuneACCESS, this table was stored by TCRdb with only in-frame sequences that have V and J called. A share of the clones is absent; for the studies checked, an unresolved V gene accounts for under half, and the remainder has no known explanation. Across this sample there are roughly 26,000 clones, with approximately 89% seen only once. The ten largest clones capture roughly 17% of the sample. The sequenced sample was CD8+ T cells from peripheral blood mononuclear cells, obtained in the second trimester of pregnancy. The receptors come from a female donor with multiple sclerosis, enrolled in a pregnancy study.

V is TRBV5-4 and J is TRBJ2-2; 14 bases align to TRBD2. The germline CDR1 and CDR2 sequences are SGHNT and YYREEE (reference sequence). The CDR3 loop spans 20 amino acids. J lost 6 bases, V lost 0 bases, and 13 bases had no gene match. This chain's CDR3 is CASSLGPGLAGAWFAGELFF. The CDR3 DNA is TGTGCCAGCAGCTTGGGGCCGGGACTAGCGGGAGCTTGGTTTGCCGGGGAGCTGTTTTTT. The full variable domain, in which reference TRBV5-4 and TRBJ2-2 provide the parts outside the CDR3, is ETGVTQSPTHLIKTRGQQVTLRCSSQSGHNTVSWYQQALGQGPQFIFQYYREEENGRGNFPPRFSGLQFPNYSSELNVNALELDDSALYLCASSLGPGLAGAWFAGELFFGEGSRLTVL.

The rearrangement links TRBV5-1 to TRBJ2-7; possible D gene TRBD2, 5 bases. V was clipped by 0 bases and J by 1 base, with 17 bases between them. CDR3 size: 17 residues. CDR1 SGHRS and CDR2 YFSETQ come from the germline V gene. The CDR3 protein is CASSLALEDLPSYEQYF. Written as DNA, the CDR3 is TGCGCCAGCAGCTTGGCTTTGGAGGACCTACCATCCTACGAGCAGTACTTC.

The rearrangement links TRBV29-1 to TRBJ2-5, with 11 bases aligning to TRBD1. V lost 0 bases and J lost 4; bases outside the gene matches: 7. This CDR3 contains 16 residues. Per germline, CDR1 SQVTM and CDR2 ANQGSEA. CDR3 coding DNA: TGCAGCGTTGAAGATCCGGGGGACAGGGGGGCAGAGACCCAGTACTTC. This translates into CSVEDPGDRGAETQYF.

The rearrangement links TRBV6-1 to TRBJ2-4, with 9 nucleotides matching TRBD1. J gave up 8 bases and V 0 bases, and 8 bases lay outside the gene matches. The CDR3 has 16 residues. Germline values: CDR1 MNHNS, CDR2 SASEGT. CDR3 in amino acids: CASSEATGGGGDIQYF. The CDR3 DNA sequence: TGTGCCAGCAGTGAAGCAACAGGGGGCGGGGGAGACATTCAGTACTTC.

This clone was counted a single time. The chain is built from TRBV2 and TRBJ2-7; TRBD1 agrees at 11 bases. Germline assignment: CDR1 SNHLY and CDR2 FYNNEI. Trimming removed 8 bases from V and 5 bases from J; junction bases left unmatched: 8. The CDR3 is 14 amino acids. CDR3 in amino acids: CASSYRTGGDEQYF. CDR3 in DNA: TGTGCCAGCTCCTACCGGACAGGGGGCGACGAGCAGTACTTC.

The J gene is TRBJ2-1, the V gene TRBV27, with TRBD2 matching 14 bases. This CDR3 has 17 amino acids. With 6 bases clipped from V and 6 bases from J, the junction kept 10 bases outside the gene matches. Germline CDR1 MNHEY, CDR2 SMNVEV (reference sequence). The CDR3 DNA is TGTGCCAGCAGCTTTGGGACTAGCGGGAGCGGAAGCAATGAGCAGTTCTTC. This encodes CASSFGTSGSGSNEQFF.

This clone appeared once. The chain employs TRBV29-1 and TRBJ2-3; 8 bases match TRBD2. Germline V gene data show CDR1 as SQVTM and CDR2 as ANQGSEA. V shed 5 bases, J shed 2 bases, and the junction held 3 bases outside the gene matches. CDR3 length: 13 residues. CDR3 bases: TGCAGCGTTCAAGCGGGAGACACAGATACGCAGTATTTT. It is translated as CSVQAGDTDTQYF.

In its sample, this clone was seen many times. The chain carries TRBV18 and TRBJ1-4; 8 nucleotides agree with TRBD1. V gave up 5 bases and J gave up 7 bases; unmatched junction bases: 9. The CDR3 extends over 15 amino acids. Germline V gene data show CDR1 as KGHSH and CDR2 as LQKENI. The CDR3 loop reads CASSSGQGVFEKLFF. The CDR3, as DNA: TGTGCCAGCTCATCCGGACAGGGAGTATTTGAAAAACTGTTTTTT.

This chain joins TRBV6-4 and TRBJ1-6; D might be TRBD1 (6 bases). Germline-derived CDR1 and CDR2 are MRHNA and SNTAGT. The CDR3 totals 14 residues. Between the trimmed V and J ends, which lost 3 bases and 4 bases, there was a span of 7 bases. The CDR3, as DNA: TGTGCCAGCAGTGAAACAGGGTATAATTCACCCCTCCACTTT. Translation gives CASSETGYNSPLHF.

V is TRBV2 and J is TRBJ2-2; 9 nucleotides line up with TRBD2. There are 17 residues in the CDR3. Germline loops: CDR1 SNHLY, CDR2 FYNNEI. The trim removed 3 bases at V and 1 base at J, leaving 6 bases unmatched. Here the CDR3 reads CASSDPSSGVNTGELFF. Written as DNA, the CDR3 is TGTGCCAGCAGTGACCCGTCTAGCGGGGTGAACACCGGGGAGCTGTTTTTT.

This chain links TRBV19 with TRBJ2-3, with 12 nucleotides matching TRBD1. V lost 5 bases to trimming and J lost 5 bases; unmatched junction nucleotides: 5. Germline CDR1 is LNHDA and CDR2 is SQIVND (reference sequence). The CDR3 length is 15 residues. The CDR3: CASSPGQGAVDTQYF. The CDR3 region has the DNA TGTGCCAGTAGTCCGGGACAGGGGGCCGTAGATACGCAGTATTTT. The full variable domain, in which reference TRBV19 and TRBJ2-3 provide the parts outside the CDR3, is DGGITQSPKYLFRKEGQNVTLSCEQNLNHDAMYWYRQDPGQGLRLIYYSQIVNDFQKGDIAEGYSVSREKKESFPLTVTSAQKNPTAFYLCASSPGQGAVDTQYFGPGTRLTVL.

The V call is TRBV12-5, the J call TRBJ2-5; 9 bases are shared with TRBD1. The V gene end was trimmed by 2 bases and the J gene end by 5 bases; junction bases not matched to a gene: 18. In germline, CDR1 is LGHNT, CDR2 FRNRAP. This CDR3 spans 19 amino acids. CDR3 in DNA: TGTGCTAGTGGTTTGACAACCGGGACAGGGTATATGGCTTTGGAGACCCAGTACTTC. Residues: CASGLTTGTGYMALETQYF.

V is TRBV13 and J is TRBJ2-7; 10 positions agree with TRBD2. Germline CDR1 is PRHDT and CDR2 is FYEKMQ (reference sequence). V lost 0 bases, J lost 4 bases, and 3 bases stayed unmatched. The CDR3 consists of 15 residues. In nucleotides, the CDR3 is TGTGCCAGCAGCTTAGGAGCGGGAGGGGTTTACGAGCAGTACTTC. It is translated as CASSLGAGGVYEQYF.

This chain connects TRBV7-8 to TRBJ2-3; D is undetermined. Looked up from germline, CDR1 is SGHVS and CDR2 is FQNEAQ. V gave up 5 bases and J gave up 1 base, with 4 bases separating them. The CDR3 is 12 residues long. The CDR3 loop reads CASSRGTDTQYF. CDR3 in DNA: TGTGCCAGCAGCCGTGGCACAGATACGCAGTATTTT.

The genes are TRBV20-1 and TRBJ2-1; possibly TRBD2 for D (5 bases). Germline-derived CDR1 and CDR2 are DFQATT and SNEGSKA (reference sequence). The V and J ends lost 8 bases and 2 bases respectively, with 7 bases between them. CDR3 length: 11 residues. Here the CDR3 reads CSWETYNEQFF. In DNA, the CDR3 is TGCAGTTGGGAGACCTACAATGAGCAGTTCTTC.

This clone was detected once. This rearrangement joins TRBV27 to TRBJ2-1; the match to TRBD2 covers 11 bases. The germline CDR1 and CDR2 sequences are MNHEY and SMNVEV (reference sequence). V lost 6 bases and J lost 5; bases outside the gene matches: 6. This CDR3 is 15 amino acids long. The CDR3 nucleotides are TGTGCCAGCAGGATTGGGACTAGCGGTAACAATGAGCAGTTCTTC. It encodes CASRIGTSGNNEQFF.

This chain connects TRBV28 to TRBJ2-7; 8 bases agree with TRBD1. Trimming took 5 bases from V and 3 from J; bases not matched to a gene: 9. CDR1 and CDR2 (germline): MDHEN, SYDVKM. The CDR3 extends over 15 amino acids. The CDR3 sequence: CASSHPGDRGYEQYF. CDR3 bases: TGTGCCAGCAGTCACCCCGGAGACAGGGGCTACGAGCAGTACTTC.

V is TRBV19 and J is TRBJ2-1, with 9 bases lining up with TRBD2. J lost 7 bases, V lost 3 bases, and 10 bases had no gene match. Per germline, CDR1 LNHDA and CDR2 SQIVND (reference sequence). This CDR3 has 16 residues. CDR3 protein: CASSIPRLAGLNEQFF. CDR3 DNA sequence: TGTGCCAGTAGTATCCCTCGGCTAGCGGGGCTTAATGAGCAGTTCTTC.

This clone was detected only a few times. V gene TRBV14 combines with J gene TRBJ2-1; no clear D gene. V dropped 4 bases and J dropped 4 bases, with 14 bases sitting between them. The CDR3 runs to 15 residues. Germline V CDR1 and CDR2: SGHDN, FVKESK. As DNA, the CDR3 is TGTGCCAGCAGCCGAGGCGACCCCGGGTACAATGAGCAGTTCTTC. Its protein product is CASSRGDPGYNEQFF.

The chain uses TRBV4-3 and TRBJ2-1; tentative D call: TRBD2 (6 bases). Germline V gene lookup returns CDR1 LGHNA and CDR2 YSLEER. The ends were cut back, 3 bases at V and 0 bases at J, with 12 bases in the middle. The CDR3 runs 16 residues. CDR3 protein: CASSHLAKSSYNEQFF. CDR3 DNA sequence: TGCGCCAGCAGCCACCTAGCGAAAAGCTCCTACAATGAGCAGTTCTTC.

This rearrangement joins TRBV2 to TRBJ2-6; 10 bases line up with TRBD1. This CDR3 has 20 amino acids. V lost 6 bases to trimming and J lost 2 bases; unmatched junction nucleotides: 16. Germline CDR1 is SNHLY and CDR2 is FYNNEI. This chain's CDR3 is CASSVLRGDRGVTGANVLTF. The DNA of the CDR3 is TGTGCCAGCAGCGTATTAAGGGGGGACAGGGGTGTAACTGGGGCCAACGTCCTGACTTTC.

This clone is a singleton in its sample. This chain joins TRBV6-5 and TRBJ2-7, with 7 bases matching TRBD1. This CDR3 is 12 amino acids long. The J segment lost 0 bases and the V segment lost 8 bases, leaving 1 base of the junction unmatched. Germline values: CDR1 MNHEY, CDR2 SVGAGI. In DNA form, the CDR3 reads TGTGCCAGCCGGGACAGCTCCTACGAGCAGTACTTC. It yields the protein CASRDSSYEQYF.